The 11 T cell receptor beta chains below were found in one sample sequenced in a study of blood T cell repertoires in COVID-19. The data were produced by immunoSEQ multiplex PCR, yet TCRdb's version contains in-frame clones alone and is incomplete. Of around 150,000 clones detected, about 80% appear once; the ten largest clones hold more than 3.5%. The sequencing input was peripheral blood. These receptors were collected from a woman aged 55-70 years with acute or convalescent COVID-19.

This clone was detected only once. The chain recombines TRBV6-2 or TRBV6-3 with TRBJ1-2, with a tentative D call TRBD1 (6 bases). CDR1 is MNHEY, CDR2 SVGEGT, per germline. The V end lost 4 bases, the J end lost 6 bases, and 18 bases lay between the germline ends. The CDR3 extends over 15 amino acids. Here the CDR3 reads CASSSTIVTGNGYTF. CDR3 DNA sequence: TGTGCCAGCAGTTCCACCATCGTCACAGGGAATGGCTACACCTTC.

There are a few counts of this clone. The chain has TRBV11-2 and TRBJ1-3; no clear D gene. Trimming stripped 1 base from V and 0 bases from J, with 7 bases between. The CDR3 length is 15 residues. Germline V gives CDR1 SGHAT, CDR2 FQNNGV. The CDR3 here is CASSLARVSGNTIYF. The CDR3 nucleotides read TGTGCCAGCAGCTTAGCTCGAGTCTCTGGAAACACCATATATTTT.

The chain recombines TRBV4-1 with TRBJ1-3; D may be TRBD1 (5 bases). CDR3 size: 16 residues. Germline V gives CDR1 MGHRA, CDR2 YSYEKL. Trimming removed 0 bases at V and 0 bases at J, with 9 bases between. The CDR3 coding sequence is TGCGCCAGCAGCCAAGAAGGACACAGCTCTGGAAACACCATATATTTT. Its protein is CASSQEGHSSGNTIYF.

The CDR3 nucleotides are TGTGCCAGTAGTATGTCTCAGATATATCAGCCCCAGCATTTT. It specifies CASSMSQIYQPQHF. The chain links TRBV19 to TRBJ1-5; D call uncertain. This CDR3 contains 14 residues. Germline V gives CDR1 LNHDA, CDR2 SQIVND (reference sequence). The V and J ends lost 3 bases and 5 bases respectively, with 11 bases between them.

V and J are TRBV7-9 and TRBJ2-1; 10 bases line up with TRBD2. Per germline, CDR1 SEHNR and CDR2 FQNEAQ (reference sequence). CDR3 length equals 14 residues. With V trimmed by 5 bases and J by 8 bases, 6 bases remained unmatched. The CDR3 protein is CASSHFLAGDEQFF. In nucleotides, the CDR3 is TGTGCCAGCAGCCATTTTCTAGCGGGAGATGAGCAGTTCTTC.

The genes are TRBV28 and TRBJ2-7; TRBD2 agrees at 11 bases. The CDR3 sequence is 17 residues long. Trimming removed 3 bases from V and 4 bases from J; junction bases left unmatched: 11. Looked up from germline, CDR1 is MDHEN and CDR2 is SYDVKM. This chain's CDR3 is CASSFWELAGAGYEQYF. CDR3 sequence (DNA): TGTGCCAGCAGTTTTTGGGAACTAGCGGGAGCTGGATACGAGCAGTACTTC.

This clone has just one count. The CDR3 loop is CASSEPRGGTDTQYF. CDR3 coding DNA: TGTGCCAGCAGTGAGCCTCGGGGGGGCACAGATACGCAGTATTTT. The genes are TRBV6-1 and TRBJ2-3; 7 bases match TRBD2. V dropped 3 bases and J dropped 1; count of bases not matched to a gene: 4. Germline lookup yields CDR1 MNHNS and CDR2 SASEGT. CDR3 length equals 15 residues.

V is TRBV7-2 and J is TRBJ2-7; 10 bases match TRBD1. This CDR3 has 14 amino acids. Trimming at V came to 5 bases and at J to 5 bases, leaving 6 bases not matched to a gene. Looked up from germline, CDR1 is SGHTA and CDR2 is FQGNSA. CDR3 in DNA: TGTGCCAGCAGCCGGGACAGGGGAATCAACGAGCAGTACTTC. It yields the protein CASSRDRGINEQYF.

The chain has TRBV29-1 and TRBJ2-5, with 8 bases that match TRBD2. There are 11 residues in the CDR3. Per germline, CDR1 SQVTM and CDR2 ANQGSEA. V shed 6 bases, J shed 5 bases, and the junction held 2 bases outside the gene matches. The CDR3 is CSVTSVETQYF. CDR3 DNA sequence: TGCAGCGTGACTAGCGTGGAGACCCAGTACTTC.

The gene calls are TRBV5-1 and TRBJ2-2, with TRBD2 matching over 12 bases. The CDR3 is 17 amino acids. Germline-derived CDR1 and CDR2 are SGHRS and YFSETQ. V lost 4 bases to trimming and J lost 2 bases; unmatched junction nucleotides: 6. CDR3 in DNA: TGCGCCAGCAGCATACGGACTAGCGGGACCAACACCGGGGAGCTGTTTTTT. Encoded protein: CASSIRTSGTNTGELFF.

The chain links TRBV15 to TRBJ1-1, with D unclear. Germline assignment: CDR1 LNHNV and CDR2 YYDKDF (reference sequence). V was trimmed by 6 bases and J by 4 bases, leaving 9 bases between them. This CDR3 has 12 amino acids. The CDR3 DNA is TGTGCCACCAGTTGGAGAGCCACTGAAGCTTTCTTT. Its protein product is CATSWRATEAFF.